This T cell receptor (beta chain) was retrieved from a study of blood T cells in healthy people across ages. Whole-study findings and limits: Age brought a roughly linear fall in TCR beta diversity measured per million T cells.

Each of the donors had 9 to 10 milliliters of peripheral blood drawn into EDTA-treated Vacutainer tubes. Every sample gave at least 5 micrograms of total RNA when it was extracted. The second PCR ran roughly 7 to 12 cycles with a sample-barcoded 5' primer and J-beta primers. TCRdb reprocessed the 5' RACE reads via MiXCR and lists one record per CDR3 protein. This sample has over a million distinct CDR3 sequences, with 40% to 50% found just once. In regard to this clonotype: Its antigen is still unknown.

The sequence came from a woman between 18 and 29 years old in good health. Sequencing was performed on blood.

The CDR3 DNA is TGTGCCAGCGGGGTCGGGGGTACGCAGTATTTT. Amino acid sequence: CASGVGGTQYF. The genes are TRBV25-1 and TRBJ2-3; D might be TRBD2 (6 bases). V lost 8 bases and J lost 8, with 11 bases in between. CDR3 length equals 11 residues. Germline CDR1 is MGHDK and CDR2 is SYGVNS.